Listed below are T cell receptor beta chains from one sample, sequenced in a study of T cells in Graves' hyperthyroidism and ophthalmopathy. TCRdb ran MiXCR on the multiplex PCR reads and lists one entry per CDR3 protein. Found here are around 530,000 distinct CDR3 sequences, 15% to 20% of them singletons; the top ten hold 17%. Sequenced: blood. These receptors came from a woman aged 18 to 35 with Graves' ophthalmopathy. Both conserved end residues are part of each CDR3. Each record gives: J gene, D gene, clone size, V gene, CDR3 DNA, CDR3 protein. A D gene is named only where the DNA matches it firmly. Rows may omit the clone size; those that give it use once, few, many or a size class.

TRBJ1-1,TRBD1,many,TRBV5-1,TGCGCCAGCAGCAGGGGGTCACAGGGGTCTGAAGCTTTCTTT,CASSRGSQGSEAFF
TRBJ2-5,NA,NA,TRBV13,TGTGCCAGCAGCTTAGTAGGGAACGCGGTACGGACCCAGTACTTC,CASSLVGNAVRTQYF
TRBJ1-5,TRBD1,many,TRBV12-3/TRBV12-4,TGTGCCAGCAGCTCAGGGGGCCTCGGTCAGCCCCAGCATTTT,CASSSGGLGQPQHF
TRBJ2-1,TRBD2,many,TRBV28,TGTGCCAGCAGTTTAGGGGCTAGCGGGAGGATCGGTGAGCAGTTCTTC,CASSLGASGRIGEQFF
TRBJ2-5,NA,few,TRBV5-8,TGTGCCAGCAGCTTACGGTGGGGAAGACAAGAGACCCAGTACTTC,CASSLRWGRQETQYF
TRBJ1-1,TRBD1,many,TRBV20-1,TGCAGTGCTAGAGATCAAGAGGGGGCCACCCACACTGAAGCTTTCTTT,CSARDQEGATHTEAFF
TRBJ2-7,TRBD1,many,TRBV20-1,TGCAGTGCTAGAGATTTACTGGGACAGACCTACGAGCAGTACTTC,CSARDLLGQTYEQYF
TRBJ1-6,TRBD1,NA,TRBV28,TGTGCCAGCAGAGCCAGGGACAGTCAGGGTTCACCCCTCCACTTT,CASRARDSQGSPLHF
TRBJ2-1,TRBD2,NA,TRBV30,TGTGCCTGGAGCTCGGGACTAGCGACTTTCAATGAGCAGTTCTTC,CAWSSGLATFNEQFF
TRBJ2-1,TRBD2,few,TRBV12-5,TGTGCTAGTGGCAATAGCGGGGGGGCAAATGAGCAGTTCTTC,CASGNSGGANEQFF
TRBJ1-2,TRBD1,many,TRBV28,TGTGCCAGCAGTCTCCTGACAGGGGACGACTATGGCTACACCTTC,CASSLLTGDDYGYTF
TRBJ2-7,TRBD2,NA,TRBV9,TGTGCCAGCAGCGGAGGACTAGCGGGAGCGGTTGAGCAGTACTTC,CASSGGLAGAVEQYF
TRBJ2-1,TRBD1,NA,TRBV6-1,TGTGCCAGCAAGGAGTCCGGGACAGGGCACAATGAGCAGTTCTTC,CASKESGTGHNEQFF
TRBJ1-2,NA,few,TRBV5-4,TGTGCCAGCAGCCTAAAACAGGGAGTTAACTATGGCTACACCTTC,CASSLKQGVNYGYTF
TRBJ1-1,TRBD1,few,TRBV29-1,TGCAGCGTTTCATCGGGACAGGGCGCCACTGAAGCTCTCTTT,CSVSSGQGATEALF
TRBJ2-7,NA,few,TRBV20-1,TGCAGTGCTAGAGTGACCGATAATCCCTACGAGCAGTACTTC,CSARVTDNPYEQYF
TRBJ1-1,NA,NA,TRBV10-1,TGCGCCAGCAGTGAGTCGAAGAGTCGGGGGTCCTTTGAAGCTTTCTTT,CASSESKSRGSFEAFF